This T cell receptor beta chain originates from a study of blood T cell repertoires in COVID-19. Across the study: Some COVID-19 samples were acute and others convalescent; all came from the United States, Italy and Spain.

This CDR3 is 15 amino acids long. Germline V CDR1 and CDR2: MNHEY, SVGEGT. The V gene end was trimmed by 2 bases and the J gene end by 9 bases; junction bases not matched to a gene: 8. Methods used by the authors: Cell counts per sample came from amplifying reference gene primers. The data were produced by immunoSEQ multiplex PCR, yet TCRdb's version contains in-frame clones alone and is incomplete. The V and J calls and clone size were taken over from that table, and D and trimming were inferred from the DNA. The table lists around 620,000 clones, around 89% of them singletons, with 0.2% to 0.3% in the top ten. This clone appeared a single time.

This chain links TRBV6-2 or TRBV6-3 with TRBJ2-1; 9 positions agree with TRBD2. The TCR originated in a woman aged 18-30 years with acute or convalescent COVID-19. Sequencing used peripheral blood. The CDR3 protein is CASSYTAGGPIEQFF. Written as DNA, the CDR3 is TGTGCCAGCAGTTACACGGCGGGGGGGCCCATTGAGCAGTTCTTC.